This TCR beta chain comes out of a study of cytomegalovirus exposure and HLA in healthy donors. Study results and limitations: Later analysis suggested most CMV-associated TCR beta chains were HLA-restricted. There were 150 to 200 TCR beta chains listed as cytomegalovirus-associated. Presence/absence analyses supposed approximately even sequencing depth among donors.

Both 60 Vbeta primers and 13 Jbeta primers went into the PCR. TCRdb keeps only in-frame clones here, not all; method: immunoSEQ multiplex PCR. The sample includes over 60,000 clones, over 70% of them seen just once. J was trimmed by 8 bases and V by 2 bases; bases with no gene match: 12. CDR3 length equals 15 residues. Germline values: CDR1 SGDLS, CDR2 YYNGEE. Concerning this clone: The antigen remains undetermined.

The clonotype originates from a man between 65 and 79 years old in good health and CMV-seronegative. This chain links TRBV9 with TRBJ1-2; 7 nucleotides match TRBD1. The sample consisted of PBMCs. The CDR3, as DNA: TGTGCCAGCAGCGTGGGGACAGCCTCATTCTTCGGCTACACCTTC. This gives the protein CASSVGTASFFGYTF.